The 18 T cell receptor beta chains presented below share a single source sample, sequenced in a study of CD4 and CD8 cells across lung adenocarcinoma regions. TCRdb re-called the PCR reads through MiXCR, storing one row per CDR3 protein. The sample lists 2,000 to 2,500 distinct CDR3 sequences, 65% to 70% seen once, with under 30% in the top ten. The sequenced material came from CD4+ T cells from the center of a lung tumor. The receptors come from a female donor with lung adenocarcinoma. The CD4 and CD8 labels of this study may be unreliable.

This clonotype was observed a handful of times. The CDR3 reads CASQVAGSSYNSPLHF. CDR3 nucleotides: TGTGCCTCACAGGTGGCAGGCAGCTCCTATAATTCACCCCTCCACTTT. The V gene is TRBV10-3, the J gene TRBJ1-6; tentatively, D is TRBD1 (5 bases). V was trimmed by 11 bases and J by 0 bases, leaving 17 bases between them. Germline V lookup: CDR1 ENHRY, CDR2 SYGVKD. The CDR3 contains 16 residues.

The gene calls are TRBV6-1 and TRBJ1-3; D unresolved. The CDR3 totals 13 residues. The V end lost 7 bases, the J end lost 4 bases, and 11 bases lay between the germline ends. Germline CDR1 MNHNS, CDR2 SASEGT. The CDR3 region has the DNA TGTGCCAGCATCCTAATGGGGGGAAACACCATATATTTT. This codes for CASILMGGNTIYF.

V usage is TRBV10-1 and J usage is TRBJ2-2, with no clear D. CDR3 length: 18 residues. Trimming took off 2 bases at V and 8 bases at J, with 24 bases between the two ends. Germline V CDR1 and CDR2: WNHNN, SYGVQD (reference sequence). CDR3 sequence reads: CASSESIMGCAKRGELFF. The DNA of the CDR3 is TGCGCCAGCAGTGAGAGTATAATGGGCTGTGCGAAACGTGGGGAGCTGTTTTTT.

The DNA for the CDR3 is TGTGCCAGCAGCCCGCACCGGGGACAAACCTACGAGCAGTACTTC. This sequence encodes CASSPHRGQTYEQYF. This chain connects TRBV11-2 to TRBJ2-7; D may be TRBD1 (6 bases). CDR1 is SGHAT and CDR2 is FQNNGV in the germline V gene. V lost 5 bases, J lost 2 bases, and 16 bases lay in between. The CDR3 covers 15 residues.

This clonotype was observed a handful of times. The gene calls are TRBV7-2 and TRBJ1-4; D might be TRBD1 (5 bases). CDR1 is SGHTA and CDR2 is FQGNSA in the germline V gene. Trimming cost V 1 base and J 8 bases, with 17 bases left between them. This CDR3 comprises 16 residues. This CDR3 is CASSLEFRFGGEKLFF. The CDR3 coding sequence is TGTGCCAGCAGCTTAGAGTTCCGGTTTGGGGGGGAAAAACTGTTTTTT.

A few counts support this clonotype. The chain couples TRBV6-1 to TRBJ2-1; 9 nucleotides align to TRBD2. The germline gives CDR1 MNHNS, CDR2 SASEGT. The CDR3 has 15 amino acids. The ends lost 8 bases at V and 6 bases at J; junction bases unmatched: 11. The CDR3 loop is CASHSGSTTPNEQFF. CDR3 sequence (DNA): TGTGCCAGCCATAGCGGGAGTACCACGCCCAATGAGCAGTTCTTC.

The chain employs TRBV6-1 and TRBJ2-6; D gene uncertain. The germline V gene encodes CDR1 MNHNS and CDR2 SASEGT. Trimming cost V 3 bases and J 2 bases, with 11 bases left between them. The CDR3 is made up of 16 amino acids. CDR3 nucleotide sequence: TGTGCCAGCAGTGATTCCAGCCGGGCTGGGGCCAACGTCCTGACTTTC. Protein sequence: CASSDSSRAGANVLTF.

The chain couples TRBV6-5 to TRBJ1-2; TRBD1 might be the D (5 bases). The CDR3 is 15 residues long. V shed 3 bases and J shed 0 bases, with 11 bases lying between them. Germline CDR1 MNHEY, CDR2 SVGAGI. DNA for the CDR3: TGTGCCAGCAGTTATGGGGCAGGCTCTAACTATGGCTACACCTTC. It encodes CASSYGAGSNYGYTF.

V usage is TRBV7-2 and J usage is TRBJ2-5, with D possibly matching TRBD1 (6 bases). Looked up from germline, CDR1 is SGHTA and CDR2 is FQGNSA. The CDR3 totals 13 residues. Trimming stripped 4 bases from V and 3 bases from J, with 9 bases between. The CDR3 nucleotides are TGTGCCAGCAGCTCCGGGACAAAAGAGACCCAGTACTTC. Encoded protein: CASSSGTKETQYF.

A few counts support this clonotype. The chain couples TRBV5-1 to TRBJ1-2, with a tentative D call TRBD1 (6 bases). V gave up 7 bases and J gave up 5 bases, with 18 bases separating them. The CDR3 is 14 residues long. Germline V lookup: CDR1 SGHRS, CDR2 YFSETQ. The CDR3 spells CASSSKQGTYGYTF. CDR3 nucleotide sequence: TGCGCCAGCTCCTCAAAACAGGGCACTTATGGCTACACCTTC. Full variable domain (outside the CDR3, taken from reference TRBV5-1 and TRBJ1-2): KAGVTQTPRYLIKTRGQQVTLSCSPISGHRSVSWYQQTPGQGLQFLFEYFSETQRNKGNFPGRFSGRQFSNSRSEMNVSTLELGDSALYLCASSSKQGTYGYTFGSGTRLTVV.

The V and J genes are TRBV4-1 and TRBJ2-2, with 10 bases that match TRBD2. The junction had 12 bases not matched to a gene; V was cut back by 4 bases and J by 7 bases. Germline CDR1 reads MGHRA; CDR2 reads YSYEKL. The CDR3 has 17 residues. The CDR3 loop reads CASSRLGSGRAGGELFF. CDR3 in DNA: TGCGCCAGCAGCCGGTTGGGAAGCGGGAGGGCCGGCGGGGAGCTGTTTTTT.

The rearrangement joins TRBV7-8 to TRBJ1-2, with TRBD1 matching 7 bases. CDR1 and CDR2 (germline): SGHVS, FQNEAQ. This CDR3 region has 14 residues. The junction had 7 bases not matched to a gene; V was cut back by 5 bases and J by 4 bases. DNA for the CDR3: TGTGCCAGCAGCGATCGGGACAGCTCCTATGGCTACACCTTC. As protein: CASSDRDSSYGYTF.

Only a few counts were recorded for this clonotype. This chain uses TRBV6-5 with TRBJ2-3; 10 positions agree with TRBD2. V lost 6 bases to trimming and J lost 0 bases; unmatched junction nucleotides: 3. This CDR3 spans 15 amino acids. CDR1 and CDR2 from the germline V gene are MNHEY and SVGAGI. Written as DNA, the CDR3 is TGTGCCAGCAGCTTACTAGCGGGGAGCACAGATACGCAGTATTTT. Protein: CASSLLAGSTDTQYF.

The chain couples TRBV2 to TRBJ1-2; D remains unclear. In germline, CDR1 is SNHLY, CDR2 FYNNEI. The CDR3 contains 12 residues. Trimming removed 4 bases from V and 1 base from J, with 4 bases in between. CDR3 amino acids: CASSVSNYGYTF. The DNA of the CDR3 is TGTGCCAGCAGTGTCAGTAACTATGGCTACACCTTC.

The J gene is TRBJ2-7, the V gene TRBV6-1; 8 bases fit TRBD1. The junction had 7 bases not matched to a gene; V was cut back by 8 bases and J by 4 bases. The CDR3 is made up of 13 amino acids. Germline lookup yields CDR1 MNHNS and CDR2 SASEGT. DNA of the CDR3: TGTGCCAGCGCTTGGCAGGGGGCGTACGAGCAGTACTTC. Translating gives CASAWQGAYEQYF.

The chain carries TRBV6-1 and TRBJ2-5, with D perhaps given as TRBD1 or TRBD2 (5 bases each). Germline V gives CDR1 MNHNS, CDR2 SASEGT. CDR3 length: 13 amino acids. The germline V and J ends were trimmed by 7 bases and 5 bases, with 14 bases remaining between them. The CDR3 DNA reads TGTGCCAGCACCGAGGGCAGGGCGGAGACCCAGTACTTC. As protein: CASTEGRAETQYF.

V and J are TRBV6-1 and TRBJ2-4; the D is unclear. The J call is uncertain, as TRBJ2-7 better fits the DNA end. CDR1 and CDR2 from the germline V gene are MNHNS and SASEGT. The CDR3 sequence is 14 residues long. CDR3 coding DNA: TGTGCCAGCAGGACGTTTGTTAACTCCTACGAGCAGTACTTC. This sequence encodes CASRTFVNSYEQYF.

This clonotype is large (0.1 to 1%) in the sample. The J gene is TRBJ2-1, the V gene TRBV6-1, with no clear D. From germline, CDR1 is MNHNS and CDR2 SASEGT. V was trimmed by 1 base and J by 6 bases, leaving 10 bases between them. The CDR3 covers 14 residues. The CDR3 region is CASSEGQELNEQFF. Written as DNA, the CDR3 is TGTGCCAGCAGTGAAGGGCAGGAGCTCAATGAGCAGTTCTTC.